This T cell receptor (beta chain) emerged from a study of T-cell memory formation after mild COVID-19. From the 5' RACE reads, TCRdb called clonotypes with MiXCR, one entry per CDR3 protein. This table holds approximately 300,000 distinct CDR3 sequences, around 8% found once. This CDR3 has 16 residues. V gave up 3 bases and J gave up 2 bases, with 16 bases separating them. Germline V gene data show CDR1 as MNHEY and CDR2 as SVGEGT. This clonotype was sampled from a man in his late teens or twenties who had mild COVID-19 (a few samples of this study predate the infection). Cell type and time point are not known. The V and J genes are TRBV6-2 or TRBV6-3 and TRBJ2-5, with D tentatively TRBD2 (6 bases). Specimen: PBMCs or a T cell subset sorted from them (not recorded which). The CDR3 loop is CASSYSGAASQETQYF. CDR3 nucleotide sequence: TGTGCCAGCAGTTATAGCGGAGCGGCTTCACAAGAGACCCAGTACTTC.